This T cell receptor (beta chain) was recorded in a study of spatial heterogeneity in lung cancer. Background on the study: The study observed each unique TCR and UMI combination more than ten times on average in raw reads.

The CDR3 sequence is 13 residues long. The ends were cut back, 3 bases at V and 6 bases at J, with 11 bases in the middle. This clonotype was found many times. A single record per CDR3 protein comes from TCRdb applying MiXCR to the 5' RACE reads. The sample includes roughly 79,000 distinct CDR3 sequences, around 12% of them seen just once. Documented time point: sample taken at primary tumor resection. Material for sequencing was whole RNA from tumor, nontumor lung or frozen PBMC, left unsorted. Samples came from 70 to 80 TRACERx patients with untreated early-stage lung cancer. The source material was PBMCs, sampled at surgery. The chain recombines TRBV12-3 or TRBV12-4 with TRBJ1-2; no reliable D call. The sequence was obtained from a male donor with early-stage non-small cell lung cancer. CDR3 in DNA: TGTGCCAGCAGTTTTCTCTTCAACGATGGCTACACCTTC. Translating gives CASSFLFNDGYTF.